The next 22 T cell receptor beta chains were all read from a single sample in a study of T cell repertoires in cytomegalovirus infection. What these receptors recognize is not known. Using its own MiXCR run on the reads, TCRdb lists one record per CDR3 protein. The sample lists 650,000 to 900,000 distinct CDR3 sequences; about 33% were seen once. Sequencing used cultured CD8+ T cells from PBMCs, obtained from culture after CMV antigen stimulation. The receptor source for this set is a human donor in good health (CMV status not recorded). Some clones in this sample may be carry-over from other donors' samples.

The chain has TRBV27 and TRBJ1-1; the D is unclear. V was cut by 5 bases and J by 4 bases, with 11 bases left in between. Germline V CDR1 and CDR2: MNHEY, SMNVEV (reference sequence). The CDR3 loop spans 13 amino acids. CDR3 amino acids: CASSRMGGTEAFF. CDR3 DNA sequence: TGTGCCAGCAGTCGTATGGGAGGCACTGAAGCTTTCTTT.

This clonotype was observed at least ten times. The chain combines TRBV7-2 with TRBJ1-4, with 8 bases lining up with TRBD1. The V gene's germline CDR1 is SGHTA and CDR2 FQGNSA. V was pared by 5 bases and J by 5 bases, with 13 bases of the junction left unmatched. The CDR3 loop spans 17 amino acids. In DNA, the CDR3 is TGTGCCAGCAGCCCCTCATACTGGACAGGGCGGAATGAAAAACTGTTTTTT. Translated: CASSPSYWTGRNEKLFF. Full variable domain (rest looked up from reference TRBV7-2 and TRBJ1-4): GAGVSQSPSNKVTEKGKDVELRCDPISGHTALYWYRQSLGQGLEFLIYFQGNSAPDKSGLPSDRFSAERTGGSVSTLTIQRTQQEDSAVYLCASSPSYWTGRNEKLFFGSGTQLSVL.

As concerns this clonotype: This is likely a read error, given that the CDR3 carries no conserved phenylalanine or tryptophan at its end. CDR3: CASSDSPATNEKLFS. The CDR3 bases are TGTGCCAGCAGTGACAGTCCGGCAACTAATGAAAAACTGTTTTCT. The rearrangement joins TRBV2 to TRBJ1-4; D is unclear. Germline V gene sequence: CDR1 SNHLY, CDR2 FYNNEI. The CDR3 spans 15 residues. The V and J ends lost 3 bases and 0 bases respectively, with 8 bases between them.

V usage is TRBV6-5 and J usage is TRBJ2-1, with TRBD2 identical over 7 bases. Losses at the gene ends were 6 bases for V and 5 bases for J; bases not matched to a gene: 4. The length of the CDR3 is 13 residues. The V gene's germline CDR1 is MNHEY and CDR2 SVGAGI. The CDR3 is CASRGGVNNEQFF. In DNA form, the CDR3 reads TGTGCCAGCAGGGGGGGGGTCAACAATGAGCAGTTCTTC.

This chain connects TRBV7-4 to TRBJ1-2; D might be TRBD1 (6 bases). Looked up from germline, CDR1 is SGHVT and CDR2 is SQSDAQ. Trimming removed 2 bases from V and 7 bases from J, with 14 bases in between. This CDR3 has 14 residues. The CDR3 loop is CASSLIGQPSGYTF. The CDR3 DNA is TGTGCCAGCAGCTTAATTGGACAGCCCTCTGGCTACACCTTC.

The V gene is TRBV27, the J gene TRBJ2-7; a weak D match, TRBD1 (5 bases). Germline V lookup: CDR1 MNHEY, CDR2 SMNVEV (reference sequence). The length of the CDR3 is 13 residues. V lost 2 bases and J 3 bases, leaving 8 bases between the germline ends. CDR3 sequence (DNA): TGTGCCAGCAGTTTAGGGGCCTACTACGAGCAGTACGTC. Its protein product is CASSLGAYYEQYV.

Only a few counts were recorded for this clonotype. CDR3 nucleotides: TGTGCCAGCAGTTTAACCCAGAACTACTACTCCTACGAGCAGTACTTC. It translates to CASSLTQNYYSYEQYF. This chain connects TRBV12-3 or TRBV12-4 to TRBJ2-7; D unresolved. This CDR3 has 16 residues. V lost 2 bases, J lost 0 bases, and 14 bases lay in between.

This clonotype was counted between two and nine times. The rearrangement links TRBV7-3 to TRBJ2-3, with a possible D match to TRBD2 (6 bases). Trimming took off 5 bases at V and 0 bases at J, with 21 bases between the two ends. The CDR3 loop spans 18 amino acids. Germline V gives CDR1 SGHTA, CDR2 FQGTGA. DNA for the CDR3: TGTGCCAGCAGCCCATCGATTAGCGGCGATCTCAGCACAGATACGCAGTATTTT. Amino acids: CASSPSISGDLSTDTQYF.

The chain is built from TRBV18 and TRBJ2-5; 13 bases map to TRBD2. Germline CDR1 and CDR2: KGHSH and LQKENI. V gave up 6 bases and J gave up 6 bases; unmatched junction bases: 10. The CDR3 totals 16 residues. The CDR3, as DNA: TGTGCCAGCTCCCCTGGACTAGCGGGGGAAGGAAAGACCCAGTACTTC. Amino acids: CASSPGLAGEGKTQYF.

This clonotype was counted at least ten times. V gene TRBV7-9 combines with J gene TRBJ2-7, with TRBD1 identical over 7 bases. Germline V gene data show CDR1 as SEHNR and CDR2 as FQNEAQ (reference sequence). This CDR3 spans 18 amino acids. After removal of 3 bases from V and 0 bases from J, the junction contained 14 bases not matched to a gene. CDR3 residues: CASSFFPRDSSYSYEQYF. The CDR3 DNA reads TGTGCCAGCAGCTTCTTCCCTCGGGACAGCTCCTACTCCTACGAGCAGTACTTC.

The V call is TRBV6-6, the J call TRBJ2-5, with 14 bases fitting TRBD2. The junction had 10 bases not matched to a gene; V was cut back by 6 bases and J by 4 bases. CDR3 length: 17 residues. Germline V gives CDR1 MNHNY, CDR2 SVGAGI (reference sequence). The CDR3 DNA is TGTGCCAGCAGAGAGATAGGGACTAGCGGGGGTGGAGAGACCCAGTACTTC. As protein: CASREIGTSGGGETQYF.

This sequence joins TRBV28 and TRBJ1-2, with D possibly matching TRBD1 (5 bases). Trimming removed 8 bases from V and 2 bases from J, with 15 bases in between. This CDR3 is 14 amino acids long. Germline V gives CDR1 MDHEN, CDR2 SYDVKM. CDR3: CASDGTLGNYGYTF. The CDR3, as DNA: TGTGCCAGCGATGGGACTCTCGGAAACTATGGCTACACCTTC.

The chain has TRBV9 and TRBJ1-2; 8 nucleotides line up with TRBD1. Germline CDR1 is SGDLS and CDR2 is YYNGEE. This CDR3 is built from 15 residues. V was clipped by 3 bases and J by 5 bases; unmatched bases: 9. The CDR3: CASSGTARDRYGYTF. CDR3 DNA sequence: TGTGCCAGCAGCGGGACAGCGAGGGACAGGTATGGCTACACCTTC. The full variable domain, in which reference TRBV9 and TRBJ1-2 provide the parts outside the CDR3, is DSGVTQTPKHLITATGQRVTLRCSPRSGDLSVYWYQQSLDQGLQFLIQYYNGEERAKGNILERFSAQQFPDLHSELNLSSLELGDSALYFCASSGTARDRYGYTFGSGTRLTVV.

The chain has TRBV6-5 and TRBJ1-2; no definite D call. The CDR3 loop spans 14 amino acids. The V and J ends lost 0 bases and 4 bases respectively, with 9 bases between them. Germline-derived CDR1 and CDR2 are MNHEY and SVGAGI. The CDR3 DNA sequence: TGTGCCAGCAGTTACTCCCCCAGGTCCTATGGCTACACCTTC. Protein product: CASSYSPRSYGYTF.

This chain links TRBV7-6 with TRBJ2-3; D gene unclear. Germline V gene lookup returns CDR1 SGHVS and CDR2 FNYEAQ. This CDR3 is built from 14 residues. The V and J ends lost 7 bases and 0 bases respectively, with 11 bases between them. The CDR3, as DNA: TGTGCCAGCACACTTTATCCTAGCACAGATACGCAGTATTTT. It codes for CASTLYPSTDTQYF.

Only a few counts were recorded for this clonotype. This sequence joins TRBV6-1 and TRBJ1-2; D might be TRBD1 (5 bases). Deletions cut 7 bases from V and 5 bases from J, with 14 bases between. CDR1 is MNHNS and CDR2 is SASEGT in the germline V gene. This CDR3 region has 13 residues. For the CDR3, the DNA is TGTGCCAGCACTGGGACTGAGTTTTATGGCTACACCTTC. Amino acid sequence: CASTGTEFYGYTF.

There are a few counts of this clonotype. The chain is built from TRBV7-8 and TRBJ1-1; D not resolved. CDR1 and CDR2 from the germline V gene are SGHVS and FQNEAQ. V lost 1 base and J lost 10, with 16 bases in between. The CDR3 extends over 14 amino acids. This CDR3 is CASSLVDRTLGAFF. CDR3 DNA: TGTGCCAGCAGCTTAGTGGACCGAACTCTCGGAGCTTTCTTT.

The chain employs TRBV28 and TRBJ2-3, with D hard to call. Germline CDR1 is MDHEN and CDR2 is SYDVKM. Trimming removed 2 bases from V and 2 bases from J, with 11 bases in between. The CDR3 totals 15 residues. The CDR3 here is CASSLESVSTDTQYF. CDR3 DNA sequence: TGTGCCAGCAGTTTAGAGTCCGTTTCCACAGATACGCAGTATTTT.

This chain joins TRBV7-2 and TRBJ2-7, with 7 bases fitting TRBD1. The CDR3 totals 14 residues. Trimming took 4 bases from V and 2 from J; bases not matched to a gene: 5. Germline V gives CDR1 SGHTA, CDR2 FQGNSA. The chain's CDR3 is CASSSTTGTYEQYF. DNA for the CDR3: TGTGCCAGCAGCTCCACGACAGGGACCTACGAGCAGTACTTC.

The rearrangement joins TRBV7-8 to TRBJ2-7, with D possibly being TRBD1 (6 bases). Germline CDR1 SGHVS, CDR2 FQNEAQ. The CDR3 is made up of 14 amino acids. V lost 0 bases and J lost 6, with 12 bases in between. The CDR3 loop reads CASSLAGAGVEQYF. CDR3 DNA sequence: TGTGCCAGCAGCTTAGCGGGGGCAGGGGTCGAGCAGTACTTC.

The gene calls are TRBV7-8 and TRBJ2-2; D not resolved. The germline V gene encodes CDR1 SGHVS and CDR2 FQNEAQ. The CDR3 totals 14 residues. Trimming left V 6 bases short and J 6 bases short, with 14 bases between. The CDR3 reads CASRAFSGAGELFF. In nucleotides, the CDR3 is TGTGCCAGCAGAGCCTTTTCGGGCGCCGGGGAGCTGTTTTTT.

This sequence joins TRBV4-1 and TRBJ2-3, with D perhaps TRBD2 (7 bases). The CDR3 is 16 residues long. The germline V gene has CDR1 MGHRA and CDR2 YSYEKL. V lost 0 bases and J lost 4, with 14 bases in between. The DNA of the CDR3 is TGCGCCAGCAGCCAAGACGGGGAGGGGGGGCCAGATACGCAGTATTTT. Protein: CASSQDGEGGPDTQYF.